Shown below are 32 T cell receptor beta chains from a single sample sequenced in a study of cytomegalovirus exposure and HLA in healthy donors. Primers: 60 Vbeta forward and 13 Jbeta reverse. TCRdb keeps only in-frame clones here, not all; method: immunoSEQ multiplex PCR. The sample comprises 90,000 to 100,000 clones, around 77% of which are singletons, and 6% to 8.5% rests with the top ten. The sample consisted of PBMCs. These receptor sequences come from a female donor in good health and CMV-seronegative.

V is TRBV6-6 and J is TRBJ1-1; 7 bases are a match to TRBD1. The J segment lost 3 bases and the V segment lost 2 bases, leaving 9 bases of the junction unmatched. From germline, CDR1 is MNHNY and CDR2 SVGAGI (reference sequence). The CDR3 runs 16 residues. The CDR3 region is CASSYLQGTPYTEAFF. CDR3 DNA sequence: TGTGCCAGCAGTTACCTACAGGGGACCCCCTACACTGAAGCTTTCTTT.

The chain is built from TRBV7-3 and TRBJ2-7; 8 bases map to TRBD2. The J segment lost 3 bases and the V segment lost 1 base, leaving 2 bases of the junction unmatched. The CDR3 has 14 amino acids. CDR1 SGHTA and CDR2 FQGTGA come from the germline V gene. The CDR3 loop reads CASSLRAGGYEQYF. CDR3 nucleotides: TGTGCCAGCAGCTTAAGGGCGGGAGGCTACGAGCAGTACTTC.

This chain joins TRBV5-5 and TRBJ2-5; the match to TRBD1 covers 10 bases. This CDR3 has 15 residues. Unmatched junction bases numbered 7, after V lost 4 bases and J lost 4 bases. CDR1 and CDR2 (germline): SGHKS, YYEKEE (reference sequence). CDR3 sequence (DNA): TGTGCCAGCAGCCCCGGGACAGGGGACGGAGAGACCCAGTACTTC. Amino acid sequence: CASSPGTGDGETQYF.

The CDR3 DNA reads TGTGCCAGCTCACCCTTTACAGGGGGCGACCAGCCCCAGCATTTT. Translating gives CASSPFTGGDQPQHF. The gene calls are TRBV18 and TRBJ1-5; 9 bases map to TRBD1. Germline V gene lookup returns CDR1 KGHSH and CDR2 LQKENI. J was trimmed by 7 bases and V by 3 bases; bases with no gene match: 7. The CDR3 extends over 15 amino acids. Full variable domain (missing parts from reference TRBV18 and TRBJ1-5): NAGVMQNPRHLVRRRGQEARLRCSPMKGHSHVYWYRQLPEEGLKFMVYLQKENIIDESGMPKERFSAEFPKEGPSILRIQQVVRGDSAAYFCASSPFTGGDQPQHFGDGTRLSIL.

The chain joins TRBV18 to TRBJ2-1; 9 bases match TRBD1. CDR3 length equals 17 residues. Trimming at V came to 1 base and at J to 7 bases, leaving 11 bases not matched to a gene. From germline, CDR1 is KGHSH and CDR2 LQKENI. The CDR3 loop reads CASSPRRPGQGANEQFF. DNA for the CDR3: TGTGCCAGCTCACCACGCCGACCGGGACAGGGTGCAAATGAGCAGTTCTTC.

About this clone: Mismatch with germline at one junction end may stem from a read error. V is TRBV7-7 and J is TRBJ1-1; TRBD1 is a possible D gene (5 bases). CDR1 and CDR2 from the germline V gene are SSHAT and FNYEAQ (reference sequence). The CDR3 runs 13 residues. The CDR3 sequence is CASSLDRRAEAFF. CDR3 nucleotide sequence: TGTGCTAGCAGCTTAGATCGCAGGGCTGAAGCTTTCTTT. Full variable domain (remainder filled in from reference TRBV7-7 and TRBJ1-1): GAGVSQSPRYKVTKRGQDVTLRCDPISSHATLYWYQQALGQGPEFLTYFNYEAQPDKSGLPSDRFSAERPEGSISTLTIQRTEQRDSAMYRCASSLDRRAEAFFGQGTRLTVV.

The chain recombines TRBV7-9 with TRBJ1-3, with a weak D call TRBD1 (5 bases). The CDR3 is 17 residues long. Germline-derived CDR1 and CDR2 are SEHNR and FQNEAQ (reference sequence). Trimming pared 5 bases from V and 8 bases from J, leaving 25 bases between. The CDR3 here is CASSSPEVVGGLDTIYF. CDR3 DNA sequence: TGTGCCAGCAGCAGCCCGGAGGTGGTCGGGGGTTTGGACACCATATATTTT.

The gene calls are TRBV7-9 and TRBJ2-1; 8 nucleotides line up with TRBD2. CDR3 length: 16 residues. V trimming: 3 bases; J trimming: 10 bases; junction bases outside the gene matches: 14. CDR1 SEHNR and CDR2 FQNEAQ come from the germline V gene (reference sequence). The CDR3 region is CASSFSPRSRLAEQFF. In DNA, the CDR3 is TGTGCCAGCAGCTTTTCGCCCCGTAGTCGACTAGCGGAGCAGTTCTTC.

This clone was seen a handful of times. The J gene is TRBJ2-7, the V gene TRBV28, with a possible D match to TRBD1 (7 bases). V was cut by 2 bases and J by 4 bases, with 15 bases left in between. Looked up from germline, CDR1 is MDHEN and CDR2 is SYDVKM. The CDR3 length is 15 residues. The CDR3 loop reads CASSLIAARGYEQYF. The CDR3 region has the DNA TGTGCCAGCAGTTTAATAGCGGCCAGGGGGTACGAGCAGTACTTC. The variable domain in full, with the rest retrieved from reference TRBV28 and TRBJ2-7, is DVKVTQSSRYLVKRTGEKVFLECVQDMDHENMFWYRQDPGLGLRLIYFSYDVKMKEKGDIPEGYSVSREKKERFSLILESASTNQTSMYLCASSLIAARGYEQYFGPGTRLTVT.

The chain has TRBV28 and TRBJ1-5; D remains unclear. The germline gives CDR1 MDHEN, CDR2 SYDVKM. The CDR3 loop spans 15 amino acids. The V end was cut by 6 bases, the J end by 2 bases, with 14 bases between. CDR3 DNA sequence: TGTGCCAGCAGCTTAGACCGGGAGCGCAATCAGCCCCAGCATTTT. It specifies CASSLDRERNQPQHF.

This chain connects TRBV11-2 to TRBJ1-1; no reliable D call. The CDR3 length is 10 residues. Germline-derived CDR1 and CDR2 are SGHAT and FQNNGV. The V gene lost 1 base and the J gene lost 10 bases, with 4 bases spanning the gap. The CDR3 sequence: CASSLVAAFF. CDR3 DNA: TGTGCCAGCAGCTTAGTGGCAGCTTTCTTT. Using reference TRBV11-2 and TRBJ1-1 for the parts outside the CDR3, the full variable domain is EAGVAQSPRYKIIEKRQSVAFWCNPISGHATLYWYQQILGQGPKLLIQFQNNGVVDDSQLPKDRFSAERLKGVDSTLKIQPAKLEDSAVYLCASSLVAAFFGQGTRLTVV.

The chain employs TRBV4-3 and TRBJ2-2, with D maybe TRBD1 (5 bases). Trimming cost V 1 base and J 4 bases, with 13 bases left between them. CDR1 is LGHNA and CDR2 is YSLEER in the germline V gene. The CDR3 runs to 16 residues. CDR3 DNA: TGCGCCAGCAGCCAAGTAGCAGGGCGAAGCACCGGGGAGCTGTTTTTT. The encoded protein is CASSQVAGRSTGELFF.

This chain connects TRBV19 to TRBJ1-1; no firm D call. The germline V and J ends were trimmed by 5 bases and 4 bases, with 11 bases remaining between them. The CDR3 consists of 13 residues. The germline gives CDR1 LNHDA, CDR2 SQIVND (reference sequence). DNA for the CDR3: TGTGCCAGTAGTGCGGGTCGGAGCACTGAAGCTTTCTTT. This encodes CASSAGRSTEAFF.

The chain is built from TRBV5-6 and TRBJ2-3, with TRBD2 as a possible D gene (6 bases). Looked up from germline, CDR1 is SGHDT and CDR2 is YYEEEE. Trimming removed 2 bases from V and 0 bases from J, with 10 bases in between. The CDR3 loop spans 15 amino acids. The CDR3 sequence is CASSFLAASTDTQYF. CDR3 coding DNA: TGTGCCAGCAGCTTCTTAGCGGCTAGCACAGATACGCAGTATTTT.

This CDR3 is CASSRARSTGREYEQYF. The CDR3 DNA follows: TGTGCCAGCTCACGTGCCAGATCGACAGGGAGAGAGTACGAGCAGTACTTC. V usage is TRBV18 and J usage is TRBJ2-7, with 7 bases aligning to TRBD1. CDR3 length: 17 residues. V shed 4 bases, J shed 4 bases, and the junction held 16 bases outside the gene matches. CDR1 is KGHSH and CDR2 is LQKENI in the germline V gene.

The chain has TRBV7-2 and TRBJ2-7, with D possibly being TRBD2 (6 bases). Germline values: CDR1 SGHTA, CDR2 FQGNSA. This CDR3 comprises 15 residues. The V and J ends lost 7 bases and 3 bases respectively, with 19 bases between them. CDR3 nucleotides: TGTGCCAGCAACCTCCCGGGGGACGGGGGCTACGAGCAGTACTTC. Translation gives CASNLPGDGGYEQYF.

The V and J genes are TRBV7-2 and TRBJ1-1, with D possibly TRBD1 on 6 matching bases. The CDR3 sequence is 16 residues long. Germline assignment: CDR1 SGHTA and CDR2 FQGNSA. Trimming removed 5 bases from V and 2 bases from J, with 18 bases in between. The CDR3 is CASSPRRGGENTEAFF. CDR3 bases: TGTGCCAGCAGCCCCCGTCGAGGGGGAGAAAACACTGAAGCTTTCTTT.

This clone has a handful of counts. The V and J genes are TRBV11-3 and TRBJ2-2, with TRBD2 matching 10 bases. From germline, CDR1 is SGHNT and CDR2 YENEEA. The J segment lost 1 base and the V segment lost 8 bases, leaving 10 bases of the junction unmatched. The CDR3 is made up of 17 amino acids. CDR3: CASVGGAGGGNTGELFF. As DNA, the CDR3 is TGTGCCAGCGTGGGTGGAGCGGGAGGGGGGAACACCGGGGAGCTGTTTTTT.

The gene calls are TRBV6-6 and TRBJ1-1; D ambiguous. V lost 5 bases and J lost 4, with 14 bases in between. The CDR3 extends over 14 amino acids. Germline CDR1 MNHNY, CDR2 SVGAGI (reference sequence). For the CDR3, the DNA is TGTGCCAGCAGTCCTACAGAACTCCTCACTGAAGCTTTCTTT. Protein sequence: CASSPTELLTEAFF.

The chain employs TRBV30 and TRBJ2-1; a weak D match, TRBD2 (6 bases). This CDR3 has 16 residues. Deletions cut 4 bases from V and 2 bases from J, with 18 bases between. CDR1 and CDR2 (germline): GTSNPN, SVGIG (reference sequence). The CDR3 here is CAWTRGGSQPYNEQFF. In DNA, the CDR3 is TGTGCCTGGACTCGTGGGGGGTCCCAGCCCTACAATGAGCAGTTCTTC.

V is TRBV9 and J is TRBJ1-1; TRBD1 aligns across 7 bases. The junction had 7 bases not matched to a gene; V was cut back by 3 bases and J by 5 bases. CDR3 length equals 14 residues. CDR1 is SGDLS, CDR2 YYNGEE, per germline. In DNA, the CDR3 is TGTGCCAGCAGCGCGAGACAGGGAGGAACTGAAGCTTTCTTT. Translated: CASSARQGGTEAFF.

The chain uses TRBV5-1 and TRBJ1-2; tentatively, D is TRBD1 (5 bases). Trimming left V 3 bases short and J 0 bases short, with 15 bases between. Germline CDR1 reads SGHRS; CDR2 reads YFSETQ. The CDR3 sequence is 16 residues long. Here the CDR3 reads CASSSGGTAANYGYTF. CDR3 DNA: TGCGCCAGCAGCTCGGGGGGGACCGCGGCTAACTATGGCTACACCTTC.

The J gene is TRBJ2-1, the V gene TRBV7-3; 11 bases map to TRBD2. Unmatched junction bases numbered 5, after V lost 5 bases and J lost 8 bases. The CDR3 is made up of 14 amino acids. Germline V gives CDR1 SGHTA, CDR2 FQGTGA. CDR3 sequence reads: CASSLGTSGHEQFF. In DNA form, the CDR3 reads TGTGCCAGCAGCCTGGGGACTAGCGGACATGAGCAGTTCTTC.

The chain has TRBV27 and TRBJ1-5; 8 bases agree with TRBD1. The V gene end was trimmed by 6 bases and the J gene end by 0 bases; junction bases not matched to a gene: 13. Germline V gene data show CDR1 as MNHEY and CDR2 as SMNVEV (reference sequence). This CDR3 is built from 18 residues. The DNA for the CDR3 is TGTGCCAGCAGCCCACGACAGGGGCGTAAGAATAGCAATCAGCCCCAGCATTTT. Translating gives CASSPRQGRKNSNQPQHF.

This chain connects TRBV30 to TRBJ1-5, with 11 bases that match TRBD1. Germline CDR1 reads GTSNPN; CDR2 reads SVGIG (reference sequence). This CDR3 is 17 amino acids long. With V trimmed by 3 bases and J by 2 bases, 9 bases remained unmatched. The CDR3 nucleotides read TGTGCCTGGAGCGTGGACAGGGGGCGAGGAGGCAATCAGCCCCAGCATTTT. This gives the protein CAWSVDRGRGGNQPQHF. The full variable domain, with the rest looked up from reference TRBV30 and TRBJ1-5, is SQTIHQWPATLVQPVGSPLSLECTVEGTSNPNLYWYRQAAGRGLQLLFYSVGIGQISSEVPQNLSASRPQDRQFILSSKKLLLSDSGFYLCAWSVDRGRGGNQPQHFGDGTRLSIL.

This sequence joins TRBV5-1 and TRBJ2-5; 8 nucleotides line up with TRBD1. CDR1 and CDR2 from the germline V gene are SGHRS and YFSETQ. This CDR3 comprises 15 residues. Trimming removed 3 bases from V and 5 bases from J; junction bases left unmatched: 9. The CDR3 loop is CASSYEGQGSETQYF. The CDR3 nucleotides are TGCGCCAGCAGCTATGAAGGACAGGGATCGGAGACCCAGTACTTC.

CDR3 protein: CASRRDGGGYF. CDR3 bases: TGTGCCAGCAGAAGGGACGGGGGAGGGTACTTC. The gene calls are TRBV2 and TRBJ2-4, with a tentative D call TRBD2 (6 bases). Looked up from germline, CDR1 is SNHLY and CDR2 is FYNNEI. Trimming left V 6 bases short and J 15 bases short, with 15 bases between. This CDR3 comprises 11 residues.

The chain links TRBV4-1 to TRBJ2-1; D might be TRBD1 (7 bases). The V gene lost 1 base and the J gene lost 4 bases, with 11 bases spanning the gap. From germline, CDR1 is MGHRA and CDR2 YSYEKL. The CDR3 runs to 15 residues. In DNA, the CDR3 is TGCGCCAGCAGCCAAGTGCCAGGGGGGTACAATGAGCAGTTCTTC. Translating it yields CASSQVPGGYNEQFF.

This chain uses TRBV30 with TRBJ2-2; the match to TRBD2 covers 7 bases. CDR3 length: 14 residues. Germline V gene sequence: CDR1 GTSNPN, CDR2 SVGIG (reference sequence). Trimming at V came to 6 bases and at J to 7 bases, leaving 11 bases not matched to a gene. CDR3 coding DNA: TGTGCCTGCGCCGGGACTATCGAGGTCGGGGAGCTGTTTTTT. Amino acid sequence: CACAGTIEVGELFF.

V and J are TRBV11-2 and TRBJ1-2; 8 bases agree with TRBD1. V was pared by 0 bases and J by 8 bases, with 8 bases of the junction left unmatched. The V gene's germline CDR1 is SGHAT and CDR2 FQNNGV. The CDR3 contains 15 residues. CDR3 bases: TGTGCCAGCAGCTTAGAGGGAACGACAGGGGAGGGCTACACCTTC. It yields the protein CASSLEGTTGEGYTF.

The chain couples TRBV7-3 to TRBJ2-3; TRBD2 matches at 8 bases. CDR1 and CDR2 from the germline V gene are SGHTA and FQGTGA. V gave up 3 bases and J gave up 5 bases; unmatched junction bases: 4. CDR3 size: 14 residues. The CDR3 nucleotides are TGTGCCAGCAGCTTTAGCGGGGTTATAGATACGCAGTATTTT. Amino acids: CASSFSGVIDTQYF.

This clone was detected once. The chain carries TRBV2 and TRBJ2-5; 8 nucleotides line up with TRBD1. With 2 bases clipped from V and 4 bases from J, the junction kept 3 bases outside the gene matches. CDR1 and CDR2 (germline): SNHLY, FYNNEI. CDR3 length: 14 amino acids. CDR3 in DNA: TGTGCCAGCAGTGAACGGACAGGGTCAGAGACCCAGTACTTC. It is translated as CASSERTGSETQYF.